The 19 T cell receptor beta chains listed next were all sequenced from one sample in a study of T cell changes during pregnancy in multiple sclerosis. Generated by immunoSEQ multiplex PCR, the TCRdb table keeps only in-frame clones and is missing some. The sample includes 85,000 to 130,000 clones, over 85% seen only once; the top ten take approximately 1.2%. Sequences were derived from peripheral blood, sampled in the second trimester of pregnancy. The origin of the receptors is a female donor with multiple sclerosis, enrolled in a pregnancy study.

The CDR3 sequence: CASRRTQKTNEKLFF. The CDR3 DNA is TGTGCAAGTCGGCGGACACAGAAGACTAATGAAAAACTGTTTTTT. The chain couples TRBV12-2 to TRBJ1-4; TRBD1 is taken as the D call from the table, unchecked against the DNA. TRBV12-2 is flagged as a pseudogene. The CDR3 totals 15 residues.

This chain links TRBV28 with TRBJ2-7; possible D gene TRBD2, 6 bases. The germline V and J ends were trimmed by 4 bases and 7 bases, with 17 bases remaining between them. CDR3 length equals 14 residues. Germline assignment: CDR1 MDHEN and CDR2 SYDVKM. The CDR3 here is CASSWAGTGGEQYF. The CDR3, as DNA: TGTGCCAGCAGTTGGGCCGGGACCGGGGGTGAGCAGTACTTC. Supplemented by reference TRBV28 and TRBJ2-7, the full variable domain reads DVKVTQSSRYLVKRTGEKVFLECVQDMDHENMFWYRQDPGLGLRLIYFSYDVKMKEKGDIPEGYSVSREKKERFSLILESASTNQTSMYLCASSWAGTGGEQYFGPGTRLTVT.

This clone appeared a single time. This chain connects TRBV29-1 to TRBJ2-3; D gene unclear. The V gene lost 3 bases and the J gene lost 1 base, with 8 bases spanning the gap. This CDR3 spans 13 amino acids. Germline V CDR1 and CDR2: SQVTM, ANQGSEA. The CDR3 DNA follows: TGCAGCGTTGACCAGCAGGGCACAGATACGCAGTATTTT. It yields the protein CSVDQQGTDTQYF.

In nucleotides, the CDR3 is TGTGCCAGCAGATTGACAGGGGGGAACACTGAAGCTTTCTTT. This encodes CASRLTGGNTEAFF. This chain joins TRBV27 and TRBJ1-1; 9 nucleotides agree with TRBD1. CDR3 size: 14 residues. Germline V gene sequence: CDR1 MNHEY, CDR2 SMNVEV (reference sequence). V gave up 6 bases and J gave up 1 base; unmatched junction bases: 3.

The rearrangement uses TRBV5-8 and TRBJ1-1; D possibly corresponds to TRBD1 (6 bases). Trimming stripped 0 bases from V and 0 bases from J, with 9 bases between. The CDR3 is 15 residues long. CDR1 is SGHTS and CDR2 is YDEGEE in the germline V gene. This CDR3 is CASSLGTVLNTEAFF. The CDR3, as DNA: TGTGCCAGCAGCTTGGGGACAGTTTTGAACACTGAAGCTTTCTTT.

The V call is TRBV4-1, the J call TRBJ1-1, with no clear D. Trimming cost V 0 bases and J 10 bases, with 15 bases left between them. The CDR3 has 14 residues. Germline values: CDR1 MGHRA, CDR2 YSYEKL. CDR3 protein: CASSQDPGPRGAFF. The CDR3, as DNA: TGCGCCAGCAGCCAAGATCCTGGTCCGCGGGGAGCTTTCTTT.

V is TRBV2 and J is TRBJ2-7, with D perhaps TRBD1 (6 bases). Trimming removed 4 bases from V and 5 bases from J, with 18 bases in between. The germline V gene encodes CDR1 SNHLY and CDR2 FYNNEI. The CDR3 extends over 15 amino acids. The CDR3 loop reads CASSARQDPRDEQYF. CDR3 in DNA: TGTGCCAGCAGTGCCAGACAGGACCCTAGGGACGAGCAGTACTTC.

The rearrangement joins TRBV2 to TRBJ1-2; tentative D call: TRBD1 (5 bases). The CDR3 totals 14 residues. Trimming shortened V by 3 bases and J by 2 bases, and 10 bases separated the two germline ends. The germline gives CDR1 SNHLY, CDR2 FYNNEI. The CDR3 here is CASSETVKNYGYTF. CDR3 coding DNA: TGTGCCAGCAGTGAGACAGTGAAAAACTATGGCTACACCTTC.

The chain uses TRBV9 and TRBJ2-2; 10 bases map to TRBD2. Per the germline V gene, CDR1 is SGDLS and CDR2 is YYNGEE. The CDR3 is made up of 17 amino acids. Germline trimming cut 4 bases from V and 6 bases from J; bases unmatched to any gene: 12. DNA of the CDR3: TGTGCCAGCAGCCCCCGGAAAGCGGGAGGGGCCGCCGGGGAGCTGTTTTTT. Protein sequence: CASSPRKAGGAAGELFF.

The rearrangement uses TRBV4-1 and TRBJ1-6, with D possibly matching TRBD1 (5 bases). The CDR3 totals 20 residues. Germline V gene sequence: CDR1 MGHRA, CDR2 YSYEKL. V was trimmed by 4 bases and J by 0 bases, leaving 22 bases between them. This CDR3 reads CASSPREDMATLSYNSPLHF. The CDR3 DNA follows: TGCGCCAGCAGCCCCAGGGAGGATATGGCCACCCTCTCCTATAATTCACCCCTCCACTTT.

The chain links TRBV5-1 to TRBJ2-3; 9 bases fit TRBD2. This CDR3 is built from 16 residues. V trimming: 4 bases; J trimming: 5 bases; junction bases outside the gene matches: 11. CDR1 is SGHRS and CDR2 is YFSETQ in the germline V gene. The CDR3 DNA is TGCGCCAGCAGCAATAGCGGGGGTGCTGTCGGAGATACGCAGTATTTT. Its translation is CASSNSGGAVGDTQYF.

J is TRBJ2-4 and V is TRBV28, with a possible D match to TRBD2 (5 bases). V lost 2 bases to trimming and J lost 0 bases, with 17 bases between them. Germline assignment: CDR1 MDHEN and CDR2 SYDVKM. This CDR3 is built from 18 residues. CDR3: CASSLETPNGLAKNIQYF. CDR3 sequence (DNA): TGTGCCAGCAGTTTAGAGACTCCCAACGGACTAGCCAAAAACATTCAGTACTTC.

The rearrangement links TRBV5-4 to TRBJ2-5; 9 bases match TRBD2. V shed 4 bases and J 2 bases; nucleotides not matched to a gene: 6. Germline CDR1 SGHNT, CDR2 YYREEE (reference sequence). The CDR3 spans 15 residues. The CDR3 bases are TGTGCCAGCAGCATTGGACTAGCGCTACAAGAGACCCAGTACTTC. Encoded protein: CASSIGLALQETQYF.

This chain connects TRBV2 to TRBJ1-1; no firm D call. The CDR3 is 15 amino acids. Germline-derived CDR1 and CDR2 are SNHLY and FYNNEI. Trimming pared 2 bases from V and 2 bases from J, leaving 12 bases between. CDR3 nucleotides: TGTGCCAGCAGTGAATTACAAGTGTCAAACACTGAAGCTTTCTTT. Translated, it gives CASSELQVSNTEAFF.

This sequence joins TRBV6-5 and TRBJ1-3; 8 nucleotides align to TRBD1. Germline CDR1 MNHEY, CDR2 SVGAGI. CDR3 length: 14 amino acids. V was clipped by 6 bases and J by 2 bases; unmatched bases: 3. CDR3 DNA sequence: TGTGCCAGCAGCGTGACAGGGGCTGGAAACACCATATATTTT. It specifies CASSVTGAGNTIYF.

The rearrangement joins TRBV7-9 to TRBJ1-5; D unclear. The CDR3 spans 16 residues. Germline-derived CDR1 and CDR2 are SEHNR and FQNEAQ (reference sequence). The V gene lost 1 base and the J gene lost 4 bases, with 14 bases spanning the gap. CDR3: CASSLVGLGRNQPQHF. The CDR3, as DNA: TGTGCCAGCAGCTTAGTGGGCCTGGGGAGAAATCAGCCCCAGCATTTT.

The V and J genes are TRBV30 and TRBJ1-5; 8 bases fit TRBD1. The trim removed 0 bases at V and 4 bases at J, leaving 2 bases unmatched. CDR1 and CDR2 from the germline V gene are GTSNPN and SVGIG (reference sequence). The CDR3 is 14 residues long. For the CDR3, the DNA is TGTGCCTGGAGTGTACAGGGGGGAAATCAGCCCCAGCATTTT. Amino acids: CAWSVQGGNQPQHF.

This clone was counted only a few times. V is TRBV28 and J is TRBJ2-5; D may be TRBD2 (6 bases). Per germline, CDR1 MDHEN and CDR2 SYDVKM. The ends were cut back, 2 bases at V and 5 bases at J, with 9 bases in the middle. This CDR3 is 13 amino acids long. The DNA of the CDR3 is TGTGCCAGCAGTTTAAATGGGGGGGAGACCCAGTACTTC. Its translation is CASSLNGGETQYF. The variable domain in full, with the rest retrieved from reference TRBV28 and TRBJ2-5, is DVKVTQSSRYLVKRTGEKVFLECVQDMDHENMFWYRQDPGLGLRLIYFSYDVKMKEKGDIPEGYSVSREKKERFSLILESASTNQTSMYLCASSLNGGETQYFGPGTRLLVL.

This clone was detected once. The rearrangement uses TRBV6-1 and TRBJ1-5; no clear D. The CDR3 is 15 amino acids. V shed 5 bases and J shed 0 bases, with 11 bases lying between them. Germline assignment: CDR1 MNHNS and CDR2 SASEGT. The CDR3 DNA is TGTGCCAGCAGTCTACACGGGGATAGCAATCAGCCCCAGCATTTT. The encoded protein is CASSLHGDSNQPQHF.